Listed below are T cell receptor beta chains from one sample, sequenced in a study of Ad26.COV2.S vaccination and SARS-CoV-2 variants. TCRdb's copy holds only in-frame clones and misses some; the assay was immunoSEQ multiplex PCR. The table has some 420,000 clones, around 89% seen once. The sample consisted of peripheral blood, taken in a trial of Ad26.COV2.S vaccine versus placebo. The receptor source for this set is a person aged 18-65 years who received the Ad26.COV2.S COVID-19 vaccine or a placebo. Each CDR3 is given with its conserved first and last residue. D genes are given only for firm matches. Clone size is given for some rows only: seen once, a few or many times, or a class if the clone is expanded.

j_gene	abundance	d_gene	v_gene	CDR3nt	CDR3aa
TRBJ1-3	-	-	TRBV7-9	TGTGCCAGCAGCCTGCAAGGGGTTGGTACGACCATATATTTT	CASSLQGVGTTIYF
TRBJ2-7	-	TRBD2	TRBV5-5	TGTGCCAGCAGCACATCTAGCGGATTTTCCTACGAGCAGTACTTC	CASSTSSGFSYEQYF
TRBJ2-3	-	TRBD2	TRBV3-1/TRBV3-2	TGTGCCAGCAGGGGGGAGGGGACGGTCGATACGCAGTATTTT	CASRGEGTVDTQYF
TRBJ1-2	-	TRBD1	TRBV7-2	TGTGCCAGCAGCTTAGAGTCCGGGACAGGGGGCCATGGCTACACCTTC	CASSLESGTGGHGYTF
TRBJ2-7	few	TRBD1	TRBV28	TGTGCCAGCAGTTTTAGGACAGGGCGCGACTACGAGCAGTACTTC	CASSFRTGRDYEQYF
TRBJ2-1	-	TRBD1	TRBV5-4	TGTGCCAGCAGCCAGGACAGGGGTACATACAATGAGCAGTTCTTC	CASSQDRGTYNEQFF
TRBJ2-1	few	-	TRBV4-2	TGTGCCAGCAGCCAAGATACACAGGGCTCCTACAATGAGCAGTTCTTC	CASSQDTQGSYNEQFF
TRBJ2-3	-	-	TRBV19	TGTGCCAGTAGTATGATGCAGGCCATTGCTAGCACAGATACGCAGTATTTT	CASSMMQAIASTDTQYF
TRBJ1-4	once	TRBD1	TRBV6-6	TGTGCCAGCAGAGTACAGGGGGTCAAGGAAAAACTGTTTTTT	CASRVQGVKEKLFF
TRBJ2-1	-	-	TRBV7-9	TGTGCCAGCAGCCCGACAGACAATGAGCAGTTCTTC	CASSPTDNEQFF
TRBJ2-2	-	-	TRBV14	TGTGCCAGCAGCCTGCGGGACAGAAGGGCCGGGGAGCTGTTTTTT	CASSLRDRRAGELFF
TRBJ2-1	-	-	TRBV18	TGTGCCAGCTCACCCCTTGGTGAGCAGTTCTTC	CASSPLGEQFF
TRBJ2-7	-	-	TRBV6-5	TGTGCCAGCACCTTCGGGGCGTCCTACGAGCAGTACTTC	CASTFGASYEQYF
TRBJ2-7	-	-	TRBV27	TGTGCCAGCAGTTTGCGGGCACCCTACGAGCAGTACTTC	CASSLRAPYEQYF
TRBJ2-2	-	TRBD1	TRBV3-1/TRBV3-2	TGTGCCAGCAGCCACGGGACAGCGAACACCGGGGAGCTGTTTTTT	CASSHGTANTGELFF
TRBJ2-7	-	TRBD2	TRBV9	TGTGCCAGCAGCGTTACCCCGGGACTAGCGTCCCACGAGCAGTACTTC	CASSVTPGLASHEQYF
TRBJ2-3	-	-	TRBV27	TGTGCCAGCAGTTATGCGGTTCAAGGTGCGCAGTATTTT	CASSYAVQGAQYF
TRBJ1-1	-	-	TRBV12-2	TGTGCAAGTCGCTTAATTTTTGCAGGGCATCTAAACACTGAAGCTTTCTTT	CASRLIFAGHLNTEAFF
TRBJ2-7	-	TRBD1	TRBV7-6	TGTGCCAGCAGCTTAGATATAGGACAGGGGATGTACGAGCAGTACTTC	CASSLDIGQGMYEQYF
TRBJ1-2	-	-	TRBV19	TGTGCCAGTAGTTGGGCAGACTATGGCTACACCTTC	CASSWADYGYTF
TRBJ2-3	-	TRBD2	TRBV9	TGTGCCAGCAGCGCGTATAGCGGGGGCACAGATACGCAGTATTTT	CASSAYSGGTDTQYF
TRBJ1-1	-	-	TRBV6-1	TGTGCCAGCAGTGAAATTCGGGAGAAAGAAGCTTTCTTT	CASSEIREKEAFF
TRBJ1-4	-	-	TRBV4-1	TGCGCCAGCAGCCGGGACACAACTAATGAAAAACTGTTTTTT	CASSRDTTNEKLFF
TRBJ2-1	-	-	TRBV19	TGTGCCAGTAGTATAGGGCGGGGCCGCTCCTACAATGAGCAGTTCTTC	CASSIGRGRSYNEQFF
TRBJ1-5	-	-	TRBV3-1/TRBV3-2	TGTGCCAGCAGCTACTCCCGGGACAATAGCAATCAGCCCCAGCATTTT	CASSYSRDNSNQPQHF
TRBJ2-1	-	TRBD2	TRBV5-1	TGCGCCAGCAGCTTGGTTTCGGGCCTAGCGGGGGTTGAGCAGTTCTTC	CASSLVSGLAGVEQFF
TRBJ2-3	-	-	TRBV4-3	TGCGCCAGCAGCCGGTCCACTAGCACAGATACGCAGTATTTT	CASSRSTSTDTQYF
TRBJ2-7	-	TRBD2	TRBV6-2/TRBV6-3	TGTGCCAGCAGTTACCCCCCGCCGACTAGCCACTCCGAGCAGTACTTC	CASSYPPPTSHSEQYF
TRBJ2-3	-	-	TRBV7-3	TGTGCCAGCAGCTCTCAGGGCCAGAGCACAGATACGCAGTATTTT	CASSSQGQSTDTQYF
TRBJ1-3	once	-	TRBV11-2	TGTGCCAGCAGCTTAGATCCAGGACCAGAAAACACCATATATTTT	CASSLDPGPENTIYF
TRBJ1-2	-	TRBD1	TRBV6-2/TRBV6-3	TGTGCCAGCAGTTACGGACAGGGCCGCTATGGCTACACCTTC	CASSYGQGRYGYTF
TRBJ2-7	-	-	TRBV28	TGTGCCAGCAGTTTGGTTGGGGGGAATCGCTACGAGCAGTACTTC	CASSLVGGNRYEQYF
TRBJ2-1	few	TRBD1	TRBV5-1	TGCGCCAGCAGCTTGGTGGGGACAGGGCGGCATGAGCAGTTCTTC	CASSLVGTGRHEQFF
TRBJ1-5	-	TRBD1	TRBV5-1	TGCGCCAGCAGTCTGACAGGGGACGGCAATCAGCCCCAGCATTTT	CASSLTGDGNQPQHF
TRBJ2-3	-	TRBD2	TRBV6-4	TGTGCCAGCAGTGACGATGTAGCGGGAGTAGATACGCAGTATTTT	CASSDDVAGVDTQYF
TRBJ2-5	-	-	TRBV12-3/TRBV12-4	TGTGCCAGCAGTTTGAGAGGGGGAGAGACCCAGTACTTC	CASSLRGGETQYF
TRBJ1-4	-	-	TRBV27	TGTGCCAGCAGTCCCCGAAGGACTAATGAAAAACTGTTTTTT	CASSPRRTNEKLFF
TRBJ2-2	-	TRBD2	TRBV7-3	TGTGCCAGCAGCTTAAATAGCGGGGGCGCTGGAGCCGGGGAGCTGTTTTTT	CASSLNSGGAGAGELFF
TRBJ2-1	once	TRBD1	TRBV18	TGTGCCAGCTCACTAATGGACAGGGCCGATGAGCAGTTCTTC	CASSLMDRADEQFF
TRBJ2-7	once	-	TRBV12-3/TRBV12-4	TGTGCCAGCAGTTTACCCCGCTACGAGCAGTACTTC	CASSLPRYEQYF
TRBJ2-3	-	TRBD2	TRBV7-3	TGTGCCAGCAGCCTGCGGGGGGATGCACGAGATACGCAGTATTTT	CASSLRGDARDTQYF
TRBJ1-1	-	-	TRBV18	TGTGCCAGCTCACCATCTGGACAATACACTGAAGCTTTCTTT	CASSPSGQYTEAFF
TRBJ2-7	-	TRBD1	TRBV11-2	TGTGCCAGCAGCCAGGGACAGGGGGTAGGCGAGCAGTACTTC	CASSQGQGVGEQYF
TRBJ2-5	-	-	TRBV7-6	TGTGCCAGCAGTTCGCCCGCCGACCGCAAGGGGTGGGGGGCCCAGTACTTC	CASSSPADRKGWGAQYF
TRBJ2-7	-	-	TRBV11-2	TGTGCCAGCAGCTTAGCGGGGGGCAGGGGTTACGAGCAGTACTTC	CASSLAGGRGYEQYF
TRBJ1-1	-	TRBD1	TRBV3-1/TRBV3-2	TGTGCCAGCAGCCCTTCGGACAGGGGGACTGAAGCTTTCTTT	CASSPSDRGTEAFF
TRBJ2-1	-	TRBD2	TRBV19	TGTGCCAGTAGTATAGTCGGCAGGGCGGGGGATAATGAGCAGTTCTTC	CASSIVGRAGDNEQFF